These 28 T cell receptor beta chains came from one sample sequenced in a study of blood T cell repertoires in COVID-19 (TCRdb year 2020). Library prep was done by the immunoSEQ multiplex PCR assay. TCRdb mirrors the immuneACCESS table, restricted to in-frame sequences. Some clones are absent from its copies; in checked studies, under half trace to an unresolved V gene, and the reason for the others is unknown. A total of about 270,000 clones appear in this sample, roughly 83% of them only once. The ten top clones hold approximately 5.5% of the sample. The sequenced material came from peripheral blood. These receptors came from an elderly woman with COVID-19, enrolled during active disease.

CDR3 in amino acids: CASIGVGQPQHF. The CDR3 region has the DNA TGTGCCAGCATAGGGGTTGGTCAGCCCCAGCATTTT. J is TRBJ1-5 and V is TRBV28; D may be TRBD1 (5 bases). The V gene lost 7 bases and the J gene lost 6 bases, with 10 bases spanning the gap. The germline CDR1 and CDR2 sequences are MDHEN and SYDVKM. This CDR3 comprises 12 residues.

The J gene is TRBJ2-3, the V gene TRBV10-3, with D possibly matching TRBD2 (5 bases). The germline V gene encodes CDR1 ENHRY and CDR2 SYGVKD. The CDR3 runs 14 residues. V lost 6 bases and J 2 bases, leaving 12 bases between the germline ends. The CDR3: CAIRGVANTDTQYF. The CDR3 region has the DNA TGTGCCATCAGGGGAGTTGCTAACACAGATACGCAGTATTTT.

The chain is built from TRBV7-9 and TRBJ2-4; a weak D match, TRBD2 (6 bases). The V end lost 0 bases, the J end lost 6 bases, and 9 bases lay between the germline ends. This CDR3 has 14 residues. Per germline, CDR1 SEHNR and CDR2 FQNEAQ (reference sequence). CDR3 DNA: TGTGCCAGCAGCTTAGCCGGCGGGATAAACATTCAGTACTTC. Its translation: CASSLAGGINIQYF. Based on the CDR3 plus reference TRBV7-9 and TRBJ2-4, the full variable domain is DTGVSQNPRHKITKRGQNVTFRCDPISEHNRLYWYRQTLGQGPEFLTYFQNEAQLEKSRLLSDRFSAERPKGSFSTLEIQRTEQGDSAMYLCASSLAGGINIQYFGAGTRLSVL.

This sequence joins TRBV3-1 (or the pseudogene TRBV3-2) and TRBJ1-2; 8 bases agree with TRBD1. Unmatched junction bases numbered 3, after V lost 7 bases and J lost 5 bases. The CDR3 consists of 12 residues. Per the germline V gene, CDR1 is LGHDT and CDR2 is YNNKEL (reference sequence). The CDR3 reads CASNTGGYGYTF. The CDR3 nucleotides read TGTGCCAGCAATACAGGGGGTTATGGCTACACCTTC.

This rearrangement joins TRBV7-6 to TRBJ2-1; 10 bases agree with TRBD2. The germline CDR1 and CDR2 sequences are SGHVS and FNYEAQ. V lost 6 bases and J lost 14; bases outside the gene matches: 16. CDR3 length: 15 amino acids. For the CDR3, the DNA is TGTGCCAGCAGTCCCCAAGCGGGGGGGTCCGCCGGGGAGTTCTTC. Translation gives CASSPQAGGSAGEFF.

This rearrangement joins TRBV19 to TRBJ1-5; D not resolved. Germline V gene lookup returns CDR1 LNHDA and CDR2 SQIVND (reference sequence). V dropped 5 bases and J dropped 3 bases, with 11 bases sitting between them. This CDR3 region has 14 residues. Here the CDR3 reads CASSLRENNQPQHF. In DNA form, the CDR3 reads TGTGCCAGTAGTCTGAGGGAGAACAATCAGCCCCAGCATTTT.

As to this clone: Other DNA sequences in the sample encode the same CDR3. This chain joins TRBV7-2 and TRBJ1-2; D unresolved. The CDR3 is 13 residues long. V lost 1 base to trimming and J lost 2 bases, with 5 bases between them. CDR1 SGHTA and CDR2 FQGNSA come from the germline V gene. The CDR3 region is CASSLDSNYGYTF. Written as DNA, the CDR3 is TGTGCCAGCAGCTTAGACAGCAACTATGGCTACACCTTC.

In this sample, this clone turned up once. V is TRBV2 and J is TRBJ1-4; a weak D match, TRBD1 (5 bases). Germline V gene lookup returns CDR1 SNHLY and CDR2 FYNNEI. The CDR3 covers 14 residues. V lost 11 bases and J lost 5, with 18 bases in between. The CDR3 region is CAGGYRTGNEKLFF. CDR3 coding DNA: TGTGCCGGGGGGTATAGGACTGGGAATGAAAAACTGTTTTTT.

V is TRBV4-3 and J is TRBJ2-1; 10 bases map to TRBD2. In germline, CDR1 is LGHNA, CDR2 YSLEER. With 5 bases clipped from V and 2 bases from J, the junction kept 15 bases outside the gene matches. The CDR3 sequence is 19 residues long. In nucleotides, the CDR3 is TGCGCCAGCAGCTACACCGGGGCTAGCGGGGGTTATGCCTACAATGAGCAGTTCTTC. Translation: CASSYTGASGGYAYNEQFF.

The chain couples TRBV2 to TRBJ1-2; a possible D gene is TRBD1 (5 bases). V was cut by 6 bases and J by 3 bases, with 17 bases left in between. CDR1 SNHLY and CDR2 FYNNEI come from the germline V gene. The CDR3 length is 15 residues. The CDR3 bases are TGTGCCAGCAGCTTATCTGACAGAGTTGACTATGGCTACACCTTC. It is translated as CASSLSDRVDYGYTF.

The rearrangement links TRBV9 to TRBJ2-2; D not resolved. This CDR3 has 13 amino acids. V was cut by 0 bases and J by 6 bases, with 6 bases left in between. CDR1 and CDR2 (germline): SGDLS, YYNGEE. Here the CDR3 reads CASSVGSAGELFF. The CDR3 DNA reads as TGTGCCAGCAGCGTAGGGAGCGCCGGGGAGCTGTTTTTT. Variable domain in full (rest from reference TRBV9 and TRBJ2-2): DSGVTQTPKHLITATGQRVTLRCSPRSGDLSVYWYQQSLDQGLQFLIQYYNGEERAKGNILERFSAQQFPDLHSELNLSSLELGDSALYFCASSVGSAGELFFGEGSRLTVL.

The chain carries TRBV29-1 and TRBJ2-5, with 11 bases aligning to TRBD1. Germline loops: CDR1 SQVTM, CDR2 ANQGSEA. The junction had 2 bases not matched to a gene; V was cut back by 6 bases and J by 2 bases. The length of the CDR3 is 13 residues. CDR3 protein: CSVRDRGQETQYF. In DNA, the CDR3 is TGCAGCGTCCGGGACAGGGGGCAAGAGACCCAGTACTTC. The entire variable domain, with the rest obtained from reference TRBV29-1 and TRBJ2-5, is as follows: SAVISQKPSRDICQRGTSLTIQCQVDSQVTMMFWYRQQPGQSLTLIATANQGSEATYESGFVIDKFPISRPNLTFSTLTVSNMSPEDSSIYLCSVRDRGQETQYFGPGTRLLVL.

The chain joins TRBV4-3 to TRBJ2-2, with TRBD1 as a possible D gene (6 bases). Germline V lookup: CDR1 LGHNA, CDR2 YSLEER. The V and J ends lost 0 bases and 4 bases respectively, with 12 bases between them. This CDR3 contains 16 residues. The CDR3 region is CASSQDRGSFTGELFF. As DNA, the CDR3 is TGCGCCAGCAGCCAAGATAGGGGGTCATTCACCGGGGAGCTGTTTTTT.

The rearrangement links TRBV19 to TRBJ2-2; possible D gene TRBD2, 6 bases. The CDR3 consists of 16 residues. V lost 4 bases and J 2 bases, leaving 14 bases between the germline ends. CDR1 is LNHDA and CDR2 is SQIVND in the germline V gene (reference sequence). The DNA of the CDR3 is TGTGCCAGTAGTAACCTACCGGGGGATAACACCGGGGAGCTGTTTTTT. Translated, it gives CASSNLPGDNTGELFF.

This rearrangement joins TRBV5-6 to TRBJ2-2; D is possibly TRBD1 (6 bases). Trimming cost V 6 bases and J 5 bases, with 23 bases left between them. The germline V gene has CDR1 SGHDT and CDR2 YYEEEE. The CDR3 has 17 amino acids. The CDR3 coding sequence is TGTGCCAGCATCGTTCCGGGACAACGATCAGGGACCGGGGAGCTGTTTTTT. This sequence encodes CASIVPGQRSGTGELFF. The full variable domain, in which reference TRBV5-6 and TRBJ2-2 provide the parts outside the CDR3, is DAGVTQSPTHLIKTRGQQVTLRCSPKSGHDTVSWYQQALGQGPQFIFQYYEEEERQRGNFPDRFSGHQFPNYSSELNVNALLLGDSALYLCASIVPGQRSGTGELFFGEGSRLTVL.

The table lists this clone with a count of one. The V gene is TRBV19, the J gene TRBJ1-1; TRBD1 aligns across 9 bases. This CDR3 spans 14 amino acids. CDR1 LNHDA and CDR2 SQIVND come from the germline V gene (reference sequence). J lost 5 bases, V lost 5 bases, and 6 bases had no gene match. Written as DNA, the CDR3 is TGTGCCAGTAGTCTGGCCGGGACAGGGACTGAAGCTTTCTTT. Translation: CASSLAGTGTEAFF.

The V gene is TRBV20-1, the J gene TRBJ2-1; TRBD1 is a possible D gene (5 bases). The germline V gene has CDR1 DFQATT and CDR2 SNEGSKA (reference sequence). This CDR3 is built from 11 residues. V was trimmed by 3 bases and J by 6 bases, leaving 6 bases between them. The CDR3 DNA sequence: TGCAGTGCTAGGACAGCCAATGAGCAGTTCTTC. The encoded protein is CSARTANEQFF.

This sequence joins TRBV7-2 and TRBJ1-4; D unclear. V lost 1 base to trimming and J lost 8 bases, with 14 bases between them. The CDR3 consists of 15 residues. Germline CDR1 reads SGHTA; CDR2 reads FQGNSA. The CDR3 protein is CASSLGLLGGEKLFF. DNA for the CDR3: TGTGCCAGCAGCTTAGGGCTCCTGGGAGGAGAAAAACTGTTTTTT.

V and J are TRBV3-1 (or the pseudogene TRBV3-2) and TRBJ2-1, with D possibly matching TRBD2 (6 bases). Deletions cut 7 bases from V and 7 bases from J, with 14 bases between. Germline-derived CDR1 and CDR2 are LGHDT and YNNKEL (reference sequence). The CDR3 is made up of 13 amino acids. CDR3 sequence: CASTHWGENEQFF. The CDR3 DNA is TGTGCCAGCACCCACTGGGGGGAGAATGAGCAGTTCTTC.

This sequence joins TRBV5-4 and TRBJ2-3; a weak D match, TRBD2 (6 bases). Germline V CDR1 and CDR2: SGHNT, YYREEE (reference sequence). The CDR3 runs to 15 residues. The V gene lost 4 bases and the J gene lost 2 bases, with 14 bases spanning the gap. CDR3 residues: CASSSRDWYTDTQYF. For the CDR3, the DNA is TGTGCCAGCAGCAGCCGGGACTGGTACACAGATACGCAGTATTTT.

The gene calls are TRBV5-1 and TRBJ2-3, with D tentatively TRBD2 (6 bases). V dropped 3 bases and J dropped 2 bases, with 10 bases sitting between them. This CDR3 has 14 residues. The germline gives CDR1 SGHRS, CDR2 YFSETQ. This CDR3 reads CASSSRLDTDTQYF. In DNA form, the CDR3 reads TGCGCCAGCAGCTCCCGACTAGACACAGATACGCAGTATTTT.

The chain uses TRBV24-1 and TRBJ1-2, with 8 positions matching TRBD1. This CDR3 is built from 16 residues. Germline CDR1 is KGHDR and CDR2 is SFDVKD. V trimming: 3 bases; J trimming: 5 bases; junction bases outside the gene matches: 10. The CDR3 region is CATSDPRQGIAYGYTF. The CDR3 coding sequence is TGTGCCACCAGTGATCCGAGACAGGGGATCGCTTATGGCTACACCTTC.

This chain joins TRBV7-9 and TRBJ2-7; possibly TRBD2 for D (6 bases). This CDR3 has 13 residues. Trimming shortened V by 6 bases and J by 3 bases, and 12 bases separated the two germline ends. The germline V gene has CDR1 SEHNR and CDR2 FQNEAQ (reference sequence). As DNA, the CDR3 is TGTGCCAGCAGGCGGGACCCCAACTACGAGCAGTACTTC. Translating gives CASRRDPNYEQYF. The full variable domain, its missing parts supplied by reference TRBV7-9 and TRBJ2-7, is DTGVSQNPRHKITKRGQNVTFRCDPISEHNRLYWYRQTLGQGPEFLTYFQNEAQLEKSRLLSDRFSAERPKGSFSTLEIQRTEQGDSAMYLCASRRDPNYEQYFGPGTRLTVT.

The chain uses TRBV6-5 and TRBJ1-1, with D perhaps matching TRBD1 (6 bases). Germline V CDR1 and CDR2: MNHEY, SVGAGI. Deletions cut 2 bases from V and 6 bases from J, with 10 bases between. The CDR3 sequence is 13 residues long. DNA for the CDR3: TGTGCCAGCAGTTACCGACAGGTTTCTGAAGCTTTCTTT. It translates to CASSYRQVSEAFF.

This clone has only a few counts. This chain links TRBV7-2 with TRBJ1-1, with 10 bases aligning to TRBD1. CDR3 length: 15 residues. Per germline, CDR1 SGHTA and CDR2 FQGNSA. J was trimmed by 3 bases and V by 2 bases; bases with no gene match: 3. For the CDR3, the DNA is TGTGCCAGCAGCTTATGGACAGGGGGGGACACTGAAGCTTTCTTT. Translated: CASSLWTGGDTEAFF.

The chain recombines TRBV19 with TRBJ1-5; TRBD1 matches at 9 bases. The CDR3 length is 17 residues. Trimming took 8 bases from V and 2 from J; bases not matched to a gene: 13. CDR1 and CDR2 from the germline V gene are LNHDA and SQIVND (reference sequence). The CDR3 nucleotides read TGTGCCAGTCAGTCGGGACAGGGATGGTCGGGCAATCAGCCCCAGCATTTT. Protein: CASQSGQGWSGNQPQHF.

The chain combines TRBV13 with TRBJ2-3; 9 bases are shared with TRBD2. The CDR3 length is 16 residues. CDR1 is PRHDT, CDR2 FYEKMQ, per germline (reference sequence). V trimming: 5 bases; J trimming: 5 bases; junction bases outside the gene matches: 11. CDR3 residues: CASSLGRGGEVDTQYF. Written as DNA, the CDR3 is TGTGCCAGCAGCCTTGGACGCGGGGGGGAGGTAGATACGCAGTATTTT.

The chain is built from TRBV18 and TRBJ1-1; 12 positions agree with TRBD1. Per germline, CDR1 KGHSH and CDR2 LQKENI. This CDR3 has 12 residues. The trim removed 3 bases at V and 10 bases at J, leaving 0 bases unmatched. The CDR3, as DNA: TGTGCCAGCTCACCGGGACAGGGGGCAGCTTTCTTT. This gives the protein CASSPGQGAAFF. The variable domain in full, completed from reference TRBV18 and TRBJ1-1, reads NAGVMQNPRHLVRRRGQEARLRCSPMKGHSHVYWYRQLPEEGLKFMVYLQKENIIDESGMPKERFSAEFPKEGPSILRIQQVVRGDSAAYFCASSPGQGAAFFGQGTRLTVV.